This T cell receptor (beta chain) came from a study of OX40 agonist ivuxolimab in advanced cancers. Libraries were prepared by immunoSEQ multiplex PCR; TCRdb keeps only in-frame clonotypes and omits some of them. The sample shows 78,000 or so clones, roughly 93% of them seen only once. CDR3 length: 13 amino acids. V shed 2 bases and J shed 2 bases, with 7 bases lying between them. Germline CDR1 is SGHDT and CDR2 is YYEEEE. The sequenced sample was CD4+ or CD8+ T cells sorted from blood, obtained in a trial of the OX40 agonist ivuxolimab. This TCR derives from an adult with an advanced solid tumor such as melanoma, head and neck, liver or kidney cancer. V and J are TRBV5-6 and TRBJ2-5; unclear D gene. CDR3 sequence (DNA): TGTGCCAGCAGCTTAGGCTCTCAAGAGACCCAGTACTTC. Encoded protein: CASSLGSQETQYF.